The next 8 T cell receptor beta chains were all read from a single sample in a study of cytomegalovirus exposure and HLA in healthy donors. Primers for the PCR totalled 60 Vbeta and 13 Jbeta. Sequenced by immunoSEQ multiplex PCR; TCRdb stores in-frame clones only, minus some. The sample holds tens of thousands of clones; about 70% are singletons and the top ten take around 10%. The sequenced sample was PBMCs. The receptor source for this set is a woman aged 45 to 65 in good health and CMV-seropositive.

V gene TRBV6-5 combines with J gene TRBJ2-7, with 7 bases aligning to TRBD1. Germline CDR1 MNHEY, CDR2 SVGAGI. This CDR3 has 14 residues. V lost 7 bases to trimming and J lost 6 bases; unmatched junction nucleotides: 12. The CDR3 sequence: CASTEGSTGREQYF. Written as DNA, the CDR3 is TGTGCCAGCACCGAGGGGTCGACAGGGCGCGAGCAGTACTTC.

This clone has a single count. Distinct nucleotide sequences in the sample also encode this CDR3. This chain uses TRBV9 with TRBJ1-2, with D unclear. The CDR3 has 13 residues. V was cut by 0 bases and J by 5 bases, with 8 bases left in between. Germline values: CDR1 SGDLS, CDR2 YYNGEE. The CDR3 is CASSVATGYGYTF. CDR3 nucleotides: TGTGCCAGCAGCGTAGCTACGGGGTATGGCTACACCTTC.

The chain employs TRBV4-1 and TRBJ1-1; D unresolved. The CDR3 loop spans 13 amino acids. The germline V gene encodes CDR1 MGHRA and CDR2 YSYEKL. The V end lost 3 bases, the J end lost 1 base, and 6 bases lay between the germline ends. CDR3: CASSHPGNTEAFF. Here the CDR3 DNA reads TGCGCCAGCAGCCACCCAGGGAACACTGAAGCTTTCTTT.

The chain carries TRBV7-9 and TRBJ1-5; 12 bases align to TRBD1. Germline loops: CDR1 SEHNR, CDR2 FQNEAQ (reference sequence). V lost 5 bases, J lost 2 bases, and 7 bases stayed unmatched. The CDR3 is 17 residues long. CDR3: CASSGTGGAPGNQPQHF. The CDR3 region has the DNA TGTGCCAGCAGCGGGACAGGGGGCGCCCCGGGCAATCAGCCCCAGCATTTT.

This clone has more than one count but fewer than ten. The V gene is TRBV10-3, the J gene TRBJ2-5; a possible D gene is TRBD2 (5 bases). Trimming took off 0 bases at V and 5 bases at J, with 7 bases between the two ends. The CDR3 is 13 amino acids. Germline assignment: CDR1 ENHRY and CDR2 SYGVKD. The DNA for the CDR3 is TGTGCCATCAGTGAGTCATCGGGGGAGACCCAGTACTTC. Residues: CAISESSGETQYF.

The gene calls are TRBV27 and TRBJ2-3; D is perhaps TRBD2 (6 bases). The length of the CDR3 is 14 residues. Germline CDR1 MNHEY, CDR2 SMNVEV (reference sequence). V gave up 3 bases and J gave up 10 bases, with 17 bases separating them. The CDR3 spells CASSFGGTLGAQYF. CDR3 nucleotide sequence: TGTGCCAGCAGTTTTGGAGGGACTCTGGGCGCGCAGTATTTT.

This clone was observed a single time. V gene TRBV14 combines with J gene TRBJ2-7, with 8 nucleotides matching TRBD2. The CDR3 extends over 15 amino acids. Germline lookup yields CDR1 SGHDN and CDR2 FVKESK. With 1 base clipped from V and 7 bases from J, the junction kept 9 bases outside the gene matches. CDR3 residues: CASSQVPGGPGEQYF. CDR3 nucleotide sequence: TGTGCCAGCAGCCAAGTTCCGGGAGGGCCGGGGGAGCAGTACTTC. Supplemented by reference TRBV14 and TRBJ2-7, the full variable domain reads EAGVTQFPSHSVIEKGQTVTLRCDPISGHDNLYWYRRVMGKEIKFLLHFVKESKQDESGMPNNRFLAERTGGTYSTLKVQPAELEDSGVYFCASSQVPGGPGEQYFGPGTRLTVT.

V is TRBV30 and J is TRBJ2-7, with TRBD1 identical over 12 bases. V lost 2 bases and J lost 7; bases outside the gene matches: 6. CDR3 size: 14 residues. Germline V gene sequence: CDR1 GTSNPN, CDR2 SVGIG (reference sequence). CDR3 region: CAWSRGQGAWEQYF. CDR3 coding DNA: TGTGCCTGGAGTAGGGGACAGGGGGCTTGGGAGCAGTACTTC.